This T cell receptor (beta chain) was recorded in a study of T-cell reconstitution after alpha-beta-depleted transplantation in children. Unique molecular identifiers were incorporated when the TCRbeta library was constructed. Via MiXCR, TCRdb re-called the PCR reads, giving one row per CDR3 protein. The data hold a few hundred thousand distinct CDR3 sequences, with around 9.6% observed a single time. Germline V gene sequence: CDR1 MGHRA, CDR2 YSYEKL. The V and J ends lost 4 bases and 2 bases, in that order; junction bases with no gene match: 4. This CDR3 contains 15 residues. The table lists this clonotype with a few counts.

The starting material was PBMCs from the stem cell graft donor, obtained from the stem cell graft. The sequence was collected from a human donor who donated a stem cell graft to a child with SCID. The genes are TRBV4-1 and TRBJ2-7; 11 positions agree with TRBD1. The CDR3 DNA is TGCGCCAGCAGCCCCCGGGACAGGGGGGCCTACGAGCAGTACTTC. Amino acids: CASSPRDRGAYEQYF.